The present TCR beta chain was sequenced within a study of cytomegalovirus exposure and HLA in healthy donors. Findings and limits, study-wide: It was assumed in the presence/absence analyses that sequencing depth was roughly uniform across donors. Analysis was performed later, and it showed HLA-associated TCR beta chains to be more clonally expanded than equally common others.

Unmatched junction bases numbered 14, after V lost 6 bases and J lost 9 bases. The CDR3 is made up of 15 amino acids. CDR1 and CDR2 (germline): SGHTA, FQGNSA. On this clone itself: The antigen is undetermined.

Researchers ran the PCR with 60 Vbeta and 13 Jbeta primers. Using immunoSEQ multiplex PCR, the repertoire was profiled, and TCRdb retains in-frame clones only, with some absent. The sample has 80,000 or so clones; approximately 75% are singletons. The chain carries TRBV7-2 and TRBJ2-1, with TRBD2 matching over 7 bases. The sequencing input was PBMCs. The TCR originated in a woman between 40 and 50 years old in good health and CMV-seronegative. CDR3 nucleotides: TGTGCCAGCAGGTCCTCCCAGCGAGCGGGATCTGAGCAGTTCTTC. It encodes CASRSSQRAGSEQFF. Supplemented by reference TRBV7-2 and TRBJ2-1, the full variable domain reads GAGVSQSPSNKVTEKGKDVELRCDPISGHTALYWYRQSLGQGLEFLIYFQGNSAPDKSGLPSDRFSAERTGGSVSTLTIQRTQQEDSAVYLCASRSSQRAGSEQFFGPGTRLTVL.